This T cell receptor beta chain emerged from a study of blood T cell repertoires in COVID-19. Across the study: The United States, Italy and Spain provided the acute and convalescent COVID-19 samples.

A single count supports this clone. With V trimmed by 0 bases and J by 2 bases, 1 base remained unmatched. Germline CDR1 SGHRS, CDR2 YFSETQ. The CDR3 spans 14 residues. Some clones are missing from TCRdb's copy, which holds only in-frame ones; the method was immunoSEQ multiplex PCR. The repertoire holds some 68,000 clones, about 91% seen once, with about 8.9% in the top ten. This sequence originates from a man in his fifties with active COVID-19. The chain has TRBV5-1 and TRBJ1-1, with TRBD1 matching over 7 bases. Sequencing used peripheral blood. The CDR3 DNA follows: TGCGCCAGCAGCTTGGACAGGGGAAACACTGAAGCTTTCTTT. Amino acid sequence: CASSLDRGNTEAFF.